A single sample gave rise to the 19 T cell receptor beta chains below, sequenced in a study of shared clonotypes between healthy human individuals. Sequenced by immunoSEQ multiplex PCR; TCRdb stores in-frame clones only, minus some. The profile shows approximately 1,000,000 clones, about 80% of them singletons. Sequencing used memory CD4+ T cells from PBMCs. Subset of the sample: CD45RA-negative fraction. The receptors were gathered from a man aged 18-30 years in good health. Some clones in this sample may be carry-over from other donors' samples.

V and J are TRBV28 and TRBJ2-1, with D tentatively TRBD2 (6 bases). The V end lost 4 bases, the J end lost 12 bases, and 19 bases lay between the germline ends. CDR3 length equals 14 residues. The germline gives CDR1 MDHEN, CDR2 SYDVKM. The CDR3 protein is CASSSPGGALAQFF. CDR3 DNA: TGTGCCAGCAGTTCGCCCGGGGGAGCCTTGGCGCAGTTCTTC.

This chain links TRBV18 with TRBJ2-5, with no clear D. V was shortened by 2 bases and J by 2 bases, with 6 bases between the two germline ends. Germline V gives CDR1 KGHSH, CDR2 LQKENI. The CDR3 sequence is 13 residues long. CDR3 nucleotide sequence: TGTGCCAGCTCACCATCTGTACAAGAGACCCAGTACTTC. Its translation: CASSPSVQETQYF.

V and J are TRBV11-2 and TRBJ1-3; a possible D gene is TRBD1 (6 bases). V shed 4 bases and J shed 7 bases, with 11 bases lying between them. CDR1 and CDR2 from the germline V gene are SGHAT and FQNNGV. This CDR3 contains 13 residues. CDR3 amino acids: CASSSGGSNTIYF. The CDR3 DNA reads TGTGCCAGCAGCTCCGGGGGCTCCAACACCATATATTTT.

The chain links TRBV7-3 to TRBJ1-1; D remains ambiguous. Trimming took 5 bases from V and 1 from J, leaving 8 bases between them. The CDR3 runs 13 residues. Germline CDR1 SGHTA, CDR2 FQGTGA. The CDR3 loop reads CASSPSPNTEAFF. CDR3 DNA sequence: TGTGCCAGCAGCCCATCCCCGAACACTGAAGCTTTCTTT.

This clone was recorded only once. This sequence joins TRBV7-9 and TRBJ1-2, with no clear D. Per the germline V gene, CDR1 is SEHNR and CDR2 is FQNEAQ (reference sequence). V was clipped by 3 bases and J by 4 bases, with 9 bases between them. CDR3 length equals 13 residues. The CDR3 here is CASSFGTLYGYTF. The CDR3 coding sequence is TGTGCCAGCAGCTTTGGAACCCTCTATGGCTACACCTTC.

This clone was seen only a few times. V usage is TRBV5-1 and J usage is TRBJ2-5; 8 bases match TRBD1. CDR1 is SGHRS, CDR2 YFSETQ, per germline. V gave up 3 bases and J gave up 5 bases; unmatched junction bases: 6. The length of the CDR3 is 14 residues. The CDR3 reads CASSSLDRDETQYF. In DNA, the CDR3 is TGCGCCAGCAGCTCCCTGGACAGGGACGAGACCCAGTACTTC.

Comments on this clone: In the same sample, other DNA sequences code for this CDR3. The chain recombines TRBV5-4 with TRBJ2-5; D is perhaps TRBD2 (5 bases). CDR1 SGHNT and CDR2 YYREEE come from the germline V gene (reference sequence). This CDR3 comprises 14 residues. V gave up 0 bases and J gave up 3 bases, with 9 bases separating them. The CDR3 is CASSLGGQKETQYF. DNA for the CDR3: TGTGCCAGCAGCTTGGGCGGGCAGAAAGAGACCCAGTACTTC.

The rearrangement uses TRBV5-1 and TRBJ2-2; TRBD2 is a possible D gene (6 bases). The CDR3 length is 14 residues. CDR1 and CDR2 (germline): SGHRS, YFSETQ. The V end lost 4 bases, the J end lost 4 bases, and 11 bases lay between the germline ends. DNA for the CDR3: TGCGCCAGCAGCACCGACGGGAGCACCGGGGAGCTGTTTTTT. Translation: CASSTDGSTGELFF.

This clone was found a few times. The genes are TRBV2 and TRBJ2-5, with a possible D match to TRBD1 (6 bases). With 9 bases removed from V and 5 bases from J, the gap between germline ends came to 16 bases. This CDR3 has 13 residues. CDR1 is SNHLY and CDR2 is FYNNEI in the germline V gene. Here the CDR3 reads CARQGGWRETQYF. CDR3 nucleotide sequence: TGTGCCAGACAGGGCGGGTGGAGGGAGACCCAGTACTTC. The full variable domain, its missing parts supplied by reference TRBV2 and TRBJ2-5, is EPEVTQTPSHQVTQMGQEVILRCVPISNHLYFYWYRQILGQKVEFLVSFYNNEISEKSEIFDDQFSVERPDGSNFTLKIRSTKLEDSAMYFCARQGGWRETQYFGPGTRLLVL.

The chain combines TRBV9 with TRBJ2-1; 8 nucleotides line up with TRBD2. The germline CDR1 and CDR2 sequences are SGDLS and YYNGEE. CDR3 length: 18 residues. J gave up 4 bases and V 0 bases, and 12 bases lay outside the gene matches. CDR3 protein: CASSVAIVSGDLYNEQFF. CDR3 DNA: TGTGCCAGCAGCGTAGCTATTGTTAGCGGGGATTTATACAATGAGCAGTTCTTC.

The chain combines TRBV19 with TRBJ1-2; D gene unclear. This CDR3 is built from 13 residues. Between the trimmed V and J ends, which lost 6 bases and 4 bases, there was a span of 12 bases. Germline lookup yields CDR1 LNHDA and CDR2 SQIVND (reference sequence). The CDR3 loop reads CASSRGEGYGYTF. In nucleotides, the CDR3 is TGTGCCAGTAGCAGAGGAGAAGGCTATGGCTACACCTTC.

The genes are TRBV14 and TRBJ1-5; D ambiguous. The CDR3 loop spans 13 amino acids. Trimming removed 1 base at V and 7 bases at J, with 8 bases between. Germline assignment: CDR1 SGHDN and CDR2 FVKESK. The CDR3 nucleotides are TGTGCCAGCAGCCAAGGTCGAGCACAGCCCCAGCATTTT. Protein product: CASSQGRAQPQHF.

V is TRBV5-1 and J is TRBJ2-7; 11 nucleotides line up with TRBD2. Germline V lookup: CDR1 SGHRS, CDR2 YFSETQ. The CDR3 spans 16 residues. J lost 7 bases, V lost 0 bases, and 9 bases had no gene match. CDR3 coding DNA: TGCGCCAGCAGCTTGGTCCTAGCGGGAGGCCCGGGAGAGCAGTACTTC. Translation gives CASSLVLAGGPGEQYF.

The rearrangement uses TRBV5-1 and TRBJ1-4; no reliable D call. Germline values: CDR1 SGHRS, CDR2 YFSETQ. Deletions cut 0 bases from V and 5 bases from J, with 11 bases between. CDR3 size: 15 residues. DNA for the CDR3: TGCGCCAGCAGCTTGGAGGGCAGGCTCAATGAAAAACTGTTTTTT. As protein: CASSLEGRLNEKLFF.

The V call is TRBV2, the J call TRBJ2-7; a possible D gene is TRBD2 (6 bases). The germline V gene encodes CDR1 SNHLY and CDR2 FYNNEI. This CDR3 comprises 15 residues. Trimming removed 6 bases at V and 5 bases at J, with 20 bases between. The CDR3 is CASSQDGGGSHEQYF. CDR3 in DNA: TGTGCCAGCAGCCAGGATGGGGGAGGCAGTCACGAGCAGTACTTC.

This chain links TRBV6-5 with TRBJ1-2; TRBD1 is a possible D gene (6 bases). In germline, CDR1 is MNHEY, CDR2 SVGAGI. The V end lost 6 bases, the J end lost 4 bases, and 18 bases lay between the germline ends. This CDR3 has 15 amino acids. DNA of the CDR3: TGTGCCAGCAGCGGGATCCGACAGGCTGTCTATGGCTACACCTTC. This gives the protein CASSGIRQAVYGYTF.

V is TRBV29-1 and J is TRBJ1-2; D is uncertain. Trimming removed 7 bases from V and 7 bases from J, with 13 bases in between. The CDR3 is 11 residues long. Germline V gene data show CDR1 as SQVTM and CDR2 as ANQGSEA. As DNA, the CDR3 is TGCAGCGGTGCCGACCCGGGTGGCTACACCTTC. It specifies CSGADPGGYTF. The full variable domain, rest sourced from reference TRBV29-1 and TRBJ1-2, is SAVISQKPSRDICQRGTSLTIQCQVDSQVTMMFWYRQQPGQSLTLIATANQGSEATYESGFVIDKFPISRPNLTFSTLTVSNMSPEDSSIYLCSGADPGGYTFGSGTRLTVV.

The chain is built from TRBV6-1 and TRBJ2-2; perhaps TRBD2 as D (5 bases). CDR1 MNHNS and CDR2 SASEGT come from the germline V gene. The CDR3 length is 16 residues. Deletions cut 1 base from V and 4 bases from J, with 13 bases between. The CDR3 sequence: CASSEVVGVTTGELFF. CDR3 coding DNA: TGTGCCAGCAGTGAAGTGGTGGGAGTGACCACCGGGGAGCTGTTTTTT.

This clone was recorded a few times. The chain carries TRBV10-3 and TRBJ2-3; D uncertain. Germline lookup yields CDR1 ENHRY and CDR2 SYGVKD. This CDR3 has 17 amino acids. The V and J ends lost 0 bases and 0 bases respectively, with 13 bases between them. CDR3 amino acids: CAISESIGSPSTDTQYF. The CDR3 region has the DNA TGTGCCATCAGTGAGTCGATCGGGTCGCCTAGCACAGATACGCAGTATTTT.